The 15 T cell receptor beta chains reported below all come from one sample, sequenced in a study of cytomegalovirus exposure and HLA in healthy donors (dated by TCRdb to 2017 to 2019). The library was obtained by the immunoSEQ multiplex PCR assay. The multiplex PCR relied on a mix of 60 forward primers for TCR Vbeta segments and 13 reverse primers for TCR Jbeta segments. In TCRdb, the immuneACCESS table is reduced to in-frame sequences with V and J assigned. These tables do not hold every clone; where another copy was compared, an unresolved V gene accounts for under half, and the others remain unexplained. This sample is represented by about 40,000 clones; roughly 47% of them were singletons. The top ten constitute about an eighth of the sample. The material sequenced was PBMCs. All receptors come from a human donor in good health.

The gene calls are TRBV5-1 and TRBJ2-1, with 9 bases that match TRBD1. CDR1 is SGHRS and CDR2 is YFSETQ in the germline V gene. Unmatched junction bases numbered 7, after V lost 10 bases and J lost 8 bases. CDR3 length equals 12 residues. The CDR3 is CASGTGMYEQFF. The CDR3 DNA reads TGCGCCTCCGGGACAGGGATGTATGAGCAGTTCTTC.

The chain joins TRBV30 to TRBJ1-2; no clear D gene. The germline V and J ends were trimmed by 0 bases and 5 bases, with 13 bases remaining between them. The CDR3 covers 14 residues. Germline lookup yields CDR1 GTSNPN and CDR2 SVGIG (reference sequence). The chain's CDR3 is CAWSVTEWWYGYTF. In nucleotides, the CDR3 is TGTGCCTGGAGTGTTACTGAGTGGTGGTATGGCTACACCTTC.

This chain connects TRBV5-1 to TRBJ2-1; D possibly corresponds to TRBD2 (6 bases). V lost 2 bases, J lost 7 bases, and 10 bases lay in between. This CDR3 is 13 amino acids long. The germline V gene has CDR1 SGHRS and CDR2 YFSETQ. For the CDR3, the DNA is TGCGCCAGCAGCTTTTTGGGGGGAAATGAGCAGTTCTTC. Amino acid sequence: CASSFLGGNEQFF.

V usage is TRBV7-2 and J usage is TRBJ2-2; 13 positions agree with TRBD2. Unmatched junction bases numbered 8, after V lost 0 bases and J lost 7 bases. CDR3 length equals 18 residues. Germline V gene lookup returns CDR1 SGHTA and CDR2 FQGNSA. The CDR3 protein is CASSLATSGRAGGGELFF. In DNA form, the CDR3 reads TGTGCCAGCAGCTTAGCTACTAGCGGGAGGGCCGGTGGCGGGGAGCTGTTTTTT.

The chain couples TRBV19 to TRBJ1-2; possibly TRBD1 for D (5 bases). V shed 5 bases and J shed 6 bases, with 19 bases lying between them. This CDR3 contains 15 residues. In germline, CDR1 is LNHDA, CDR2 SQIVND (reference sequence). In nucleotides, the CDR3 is TGTGCCAGTAGTGAGACGAGACAGAATTTTGATGGCTACACCTTC. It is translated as CASSETRQNFDGYTF.

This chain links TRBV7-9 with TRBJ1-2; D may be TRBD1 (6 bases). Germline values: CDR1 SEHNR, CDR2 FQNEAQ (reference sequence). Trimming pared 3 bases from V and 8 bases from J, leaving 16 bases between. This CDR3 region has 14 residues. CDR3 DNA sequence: TGTGCCAGCAGCTTTGACACAGGGTCGGAGGGCTACACCTTC. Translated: CASSFDTGSEGYTF.

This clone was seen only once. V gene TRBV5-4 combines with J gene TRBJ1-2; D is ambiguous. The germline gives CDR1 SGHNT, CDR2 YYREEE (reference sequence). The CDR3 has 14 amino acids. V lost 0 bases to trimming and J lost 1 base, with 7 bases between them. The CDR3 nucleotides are TGTGCCAGCAGCTTGGCCGAGGGTAACTATGGCTACACCTTC. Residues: CASSLAEGNYGYTF. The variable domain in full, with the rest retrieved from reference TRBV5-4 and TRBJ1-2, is ETGVTQSPTHLIKTRGQQVTLRCSSQSGHNTVSWYQQALGQGPQFIFQYYREEENGRGNFPPRFSGLQFPNYSSELNVNALELDDSALYLCASSLAEGNYGYTFGSGTRLTVV.

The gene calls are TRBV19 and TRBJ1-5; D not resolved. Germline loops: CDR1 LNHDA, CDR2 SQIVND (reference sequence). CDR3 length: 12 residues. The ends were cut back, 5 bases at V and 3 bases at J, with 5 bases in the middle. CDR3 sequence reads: CASSRVNQPQHF. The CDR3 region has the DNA TGTGCCAGTAGTCGGGTCAATCAGCCCCAGCATTTT.

CDR3 DNA: TGTGCCAGCAGGGACAGCGTTGAAAAACTGTTTTTT. It encodes CASRDSVEKLFF. This chain links TRBV6-5 with TRBJ1-4, with TRBD1 as a possible D gene (6 bases). Germline assignment: CDR1 MNHEY and CDR2 SVGAGI. The CDR3 is made up of 12 amino acids. Trimming left V 6 bases short and J 7 bases short, with 9 bases between.

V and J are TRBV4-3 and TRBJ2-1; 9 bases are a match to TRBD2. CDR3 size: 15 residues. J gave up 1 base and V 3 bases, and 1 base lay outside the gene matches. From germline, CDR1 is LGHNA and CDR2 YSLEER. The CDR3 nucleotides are TGCGCCAGCAGCCACAGCGGGGGGTCCTACAATGAGCAGTTCTTC. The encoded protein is CASSHSGGSYNEQFF.

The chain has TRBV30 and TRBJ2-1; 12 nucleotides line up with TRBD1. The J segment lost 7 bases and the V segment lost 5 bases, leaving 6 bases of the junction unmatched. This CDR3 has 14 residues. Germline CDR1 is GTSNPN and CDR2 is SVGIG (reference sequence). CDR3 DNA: TGTGCCTGGCGGGGACAGGGGGCTAGGAATGAGCAGTTCTTC. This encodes CAWRGQGARNEQFF.

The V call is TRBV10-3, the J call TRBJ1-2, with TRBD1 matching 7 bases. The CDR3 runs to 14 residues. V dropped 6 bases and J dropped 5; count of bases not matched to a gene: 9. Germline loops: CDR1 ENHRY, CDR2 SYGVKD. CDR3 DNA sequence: TGTGCCATCAGAGAGCACGGGACAGAATATGGCTACACCTTC. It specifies CAIREHGTEYGYTF.

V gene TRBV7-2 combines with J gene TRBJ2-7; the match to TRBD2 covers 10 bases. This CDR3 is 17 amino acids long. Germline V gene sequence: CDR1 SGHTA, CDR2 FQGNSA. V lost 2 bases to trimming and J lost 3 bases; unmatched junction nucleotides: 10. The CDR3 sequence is CASSLTAIASGGYEQYF. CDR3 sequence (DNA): TGTGCCAGCAGCTTAACGGCGATTGCTAGCGGGGGCTACGAGCAGTACTTC. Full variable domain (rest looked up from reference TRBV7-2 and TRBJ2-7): GAGVSQSPSNKVTEKGKDVELRCDPISGHTALYWYRQSLGQGLEFLIYFQGNSAPDKSGLPSDRFSAERTGGSVSTLTIQRTQQEDSAVYLCASSLTAIASGGYEQYFGPGTRLTVT.

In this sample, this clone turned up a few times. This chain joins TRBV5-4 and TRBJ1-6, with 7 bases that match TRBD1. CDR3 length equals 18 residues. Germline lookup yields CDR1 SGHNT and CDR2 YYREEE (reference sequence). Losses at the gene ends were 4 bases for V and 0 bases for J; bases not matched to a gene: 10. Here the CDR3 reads CASSPNRGGGSYNSPLHF. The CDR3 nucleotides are TGTGCCAGCAGCCCGAACAGGGGAGGAGGCTCCTATAATTCACCCCTCCACTTT.

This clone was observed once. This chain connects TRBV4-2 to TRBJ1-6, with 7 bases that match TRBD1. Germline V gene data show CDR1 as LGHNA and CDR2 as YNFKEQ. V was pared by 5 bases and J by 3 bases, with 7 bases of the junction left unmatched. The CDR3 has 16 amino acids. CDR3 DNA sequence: TGTGCCAGCAGCGACGGACAGGCGGGCTATAATTCACCCCTCCACTTT. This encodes CASSDGQAGYNSPLHF.